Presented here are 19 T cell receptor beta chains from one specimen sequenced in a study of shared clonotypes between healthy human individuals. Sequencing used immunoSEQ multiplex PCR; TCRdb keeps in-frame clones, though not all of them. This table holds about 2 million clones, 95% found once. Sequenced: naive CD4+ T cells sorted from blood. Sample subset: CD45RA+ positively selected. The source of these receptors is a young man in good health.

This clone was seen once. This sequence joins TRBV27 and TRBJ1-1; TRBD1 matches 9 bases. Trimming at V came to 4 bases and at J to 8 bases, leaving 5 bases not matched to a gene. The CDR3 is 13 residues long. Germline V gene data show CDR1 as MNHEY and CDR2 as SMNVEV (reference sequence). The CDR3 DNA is TGTGCCAGCAGTTCGAGACAGGGGGACGAAGCTTTCTTT. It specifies CASSSRQGDEAFF.

The CDR3 here is CAWSQGAAYEQYF. DNA for the CDR3: TGTGCCTGGAGCCAAGGGGCAGCCTACGAGCAGTACTTC. The chain has TRBV30 and TRBJ2-7; D might be TRBD1 (5 bases). The CDR3 has 13 amino acids. The V gene's germline CDR1 is GTSNPN and CDR2 SVGIG (reference sequence). Trimming stripped 3 bases from V and 2 bases from J, with 11 bases between.

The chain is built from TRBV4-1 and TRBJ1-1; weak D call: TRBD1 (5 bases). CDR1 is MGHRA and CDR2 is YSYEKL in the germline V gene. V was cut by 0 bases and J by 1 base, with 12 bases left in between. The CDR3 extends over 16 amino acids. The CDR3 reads CASSQDGRDGNTEAFF. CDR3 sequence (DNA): TGCGCCAGCAGCCAAGACGGGCGGGACGGGAACACTGAAGCTTTCTTT.

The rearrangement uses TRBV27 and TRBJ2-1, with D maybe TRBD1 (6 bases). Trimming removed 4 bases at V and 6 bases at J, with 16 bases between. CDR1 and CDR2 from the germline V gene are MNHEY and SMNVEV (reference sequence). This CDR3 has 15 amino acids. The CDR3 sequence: CASSYLDRPANEQFF. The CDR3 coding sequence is TGTGCCAGCAGTTACCTCGACAGGCCAGCCAATGAGCAGTTCTTC.

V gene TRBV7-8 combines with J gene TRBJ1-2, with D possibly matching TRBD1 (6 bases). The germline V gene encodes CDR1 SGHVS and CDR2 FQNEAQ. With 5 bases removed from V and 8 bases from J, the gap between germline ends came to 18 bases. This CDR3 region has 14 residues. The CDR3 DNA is TGTGCCAGCAGCCCTGGAGGGGGTTTACTCGGCTACACCTTC. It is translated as CASSPGGGLLGYTF.

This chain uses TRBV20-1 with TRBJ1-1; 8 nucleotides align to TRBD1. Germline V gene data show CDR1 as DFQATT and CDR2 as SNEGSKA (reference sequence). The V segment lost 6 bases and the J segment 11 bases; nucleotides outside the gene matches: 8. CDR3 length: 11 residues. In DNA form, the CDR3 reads TGCAGTGCCCTGGACAGGGAACGGGCTTTCTTT. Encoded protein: CSALDRERAFF.

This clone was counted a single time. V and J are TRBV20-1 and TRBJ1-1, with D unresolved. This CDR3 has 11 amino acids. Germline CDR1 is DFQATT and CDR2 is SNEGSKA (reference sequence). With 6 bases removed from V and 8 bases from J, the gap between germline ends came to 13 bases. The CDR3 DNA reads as TGCAGTGCGGACGAGGGCACCGAAGCTTTCTTT. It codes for CSADEGTEAFF.

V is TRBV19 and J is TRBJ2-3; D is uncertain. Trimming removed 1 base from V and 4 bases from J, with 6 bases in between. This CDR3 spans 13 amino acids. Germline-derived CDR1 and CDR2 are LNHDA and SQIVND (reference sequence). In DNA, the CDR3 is TGTGCCAGTAGTATAGGGTGGGCAGATACGCAGTATTTT. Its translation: CASSIGWADTQYF.

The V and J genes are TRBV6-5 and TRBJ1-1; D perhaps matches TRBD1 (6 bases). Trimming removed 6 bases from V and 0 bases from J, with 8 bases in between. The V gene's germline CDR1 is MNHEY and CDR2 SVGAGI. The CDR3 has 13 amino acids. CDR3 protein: CASRTGMNTEAFF. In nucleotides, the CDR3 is TGTGCCAGCAGAACAGGGATGAACACTGAAGCTTTCTTT.

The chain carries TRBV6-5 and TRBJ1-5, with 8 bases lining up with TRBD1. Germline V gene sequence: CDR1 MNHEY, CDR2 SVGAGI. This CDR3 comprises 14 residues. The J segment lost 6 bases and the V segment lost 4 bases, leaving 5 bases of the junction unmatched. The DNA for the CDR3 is TGTGCCAGCAGTTTAGGACAGGGCACTCAGCCCCAGCATTTT. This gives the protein CASSLGQGTQPQHF.

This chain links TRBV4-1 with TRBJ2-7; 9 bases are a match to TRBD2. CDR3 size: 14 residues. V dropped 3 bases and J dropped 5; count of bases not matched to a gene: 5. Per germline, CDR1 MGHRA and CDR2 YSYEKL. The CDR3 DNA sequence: TGCGCCAGCAGCCATTTAGCGGGAGACAACGAGCAGTACTTC. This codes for CASSHLAGDNEQYF.

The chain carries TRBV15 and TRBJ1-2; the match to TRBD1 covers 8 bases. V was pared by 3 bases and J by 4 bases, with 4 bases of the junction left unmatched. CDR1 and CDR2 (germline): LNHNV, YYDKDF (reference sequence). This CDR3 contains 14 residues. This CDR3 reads CATSRTGDPYGYTF. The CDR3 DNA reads TGTGCCACCAGCAGGACAGGGGATCCCTATGGCTACACCTTC.

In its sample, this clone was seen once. The CDR3 bases are TGTGCCAGCAGTTTGCCCCGACGAGGTAGCAGAGAGACCCAGTACTTC. Translating gives CASSLPRRGSRETQYF. J is TRBJ2-5 and V is TRBV28; the D is unclear. Trimming shortened V by 3 bases and J by 4 bases, and 18 bases separated the two germline ends. CDR1 is MDHEN, CDR2 SYDVKM, per germline. The CDR3 runs to 16 residues.

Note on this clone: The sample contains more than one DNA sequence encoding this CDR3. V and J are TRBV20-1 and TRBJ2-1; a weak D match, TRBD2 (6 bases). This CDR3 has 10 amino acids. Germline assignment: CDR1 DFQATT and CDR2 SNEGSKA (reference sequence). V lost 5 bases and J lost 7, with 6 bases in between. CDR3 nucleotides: TGCAGTGCTGCGGGGAATGAGCAGTTCTTC. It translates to CSAAGNEQFF.

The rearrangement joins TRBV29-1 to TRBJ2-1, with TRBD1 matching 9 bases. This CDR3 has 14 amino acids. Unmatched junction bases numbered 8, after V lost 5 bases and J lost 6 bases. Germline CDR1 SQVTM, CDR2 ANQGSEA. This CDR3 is CSVSLGTGLNEQFF. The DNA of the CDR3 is TGCAGCGTTTCCCTTGGGACAGGGCTCAATGAGCAGTTCTTC.

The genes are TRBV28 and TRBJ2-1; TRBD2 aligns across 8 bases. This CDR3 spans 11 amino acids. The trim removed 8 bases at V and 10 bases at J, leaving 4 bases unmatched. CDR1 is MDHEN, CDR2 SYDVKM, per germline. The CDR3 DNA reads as TGTGCCAGCCAGCGGGAGCGAGAGCAGTTCTTC. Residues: CASQREREQFF.

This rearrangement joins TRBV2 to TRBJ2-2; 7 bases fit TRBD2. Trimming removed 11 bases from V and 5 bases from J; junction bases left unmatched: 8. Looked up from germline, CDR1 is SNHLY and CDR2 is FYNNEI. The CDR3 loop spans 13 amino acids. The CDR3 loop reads CAWGREGTGELFF. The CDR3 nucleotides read TGTGCCTGGGGTAGGGAGGGGACCGGGGAGCTGTTTTTT.

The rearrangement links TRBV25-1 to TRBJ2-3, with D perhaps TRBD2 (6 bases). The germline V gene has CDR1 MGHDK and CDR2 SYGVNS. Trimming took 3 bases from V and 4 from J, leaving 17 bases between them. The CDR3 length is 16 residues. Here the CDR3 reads CASSDSLALRADTQYF. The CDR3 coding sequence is TGTGCCAGCAGTGATTCACTAGCTCTCAGAGCAGATACGCAGTATTTT. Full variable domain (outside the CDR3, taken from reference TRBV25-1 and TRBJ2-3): EADIYQTPRYLVIGTGKKITLECSQTMGHDKMYWYQQDPGMELHLIHYSYGVNSTEKGDLSSESTVSRIRTEHFPLTLESARPSHTSQYLCASSDSLALRADTQYFGPGTRLTVL.

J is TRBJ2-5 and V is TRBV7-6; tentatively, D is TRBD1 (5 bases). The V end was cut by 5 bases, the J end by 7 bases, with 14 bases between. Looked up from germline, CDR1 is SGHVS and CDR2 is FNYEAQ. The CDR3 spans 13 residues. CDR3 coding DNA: TGTGCCAGCAGCACCGGCCAGGGCCCGACCCAGTACTTC. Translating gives CASSTGQGPTQYF.